This entry concerns a single T cell receptor (beta chain). What it binds is unknown. PCR primers comprised 60 Vbeta and 13 Jbeta primers. Generated by immunoSEQ multiplex PCR, the TCRdb table keeps only in-frame clones and is missing some. The sample gives 40,000 or so clones, about 72% of which show up once; more than 1.2% is in the top ten. This sample was included in a study of cytomegalovirus exposure and HLA in healthy donors. Germline V lookup: CDR1 SGHVS, CDR2 FNYEAQ. The CDR3 sequence is 15 residues long. V was shortened by 4 bases and J by 4 bases, with 13 bases between the two germline ends. Study-level findings and limits: 87-base-pair reads could not separate some V segments, including TRBV6-2 and TRBV6-3. Follow-up analysis later connected one missense variant in DCLRE1C with trimming of TCR beta V- and J-genes. Researchers counted roughly 150 TCR beta chains as cytomegalovirus-associated. In most subjects, TCR beta sequences reportedly gave accurate predictions of HLA-A and HLA-B alleles.

The genes are TRBV7-6 and TRBJ1-4; no definite D call. The receptor comes from a man aged 30-40 years in good health and CMV-seronegative. The sequenced sample was PBMCs. This CDR3 reads CASSSREAINEKLFF. CDR3 coding DNA: TGTGCCAGCAGCTCTAGGGAGGCGATTAATGAAAAACTGTTTTTT.